This T cell receptor beta chain was captured by sequencing in a study of blood T cell repertoires in COVID-19. Study information: Specimens from acute and convalescent COVID-19 originated in the United States, Italy and Spain. T cells, B-cell-depleted T cells, or PBMCs supplied cDNA or gDNA.

As processed by the authors: Amplifying reference gene primers gave estimates of nucleated cell counts. Repertoires were generated with immunoSEQ multiplex PCR, while TCRdb's copy carries only in-frame clones and drops some. D and trimming come from the DNA, and the V and J calls and clone size come from that table. Of 650,000 to 800,000 clones in the sample, 90% were seen once. CDR1 SGHRS and CDR2 YFSETQ come from the germline V gene. V lost 1 base and J 4 bases, leaving 12 bases between the germline ends. This CDR3 has 15 residues. Sequencing used peripheral blood. The V gene is TRBV5-1, the J gene TRBJ1-5, with D tentatively TRBD1 (6 bases). This receptor was taken from a woman aged 18 to 35 with acute or convalescent COVID-19. The CDR3 DNA reads as TGCGCCAGCAGCTTGACAGGGATTTCGAATCAGCCCCAGCATTTT. It codes for CASSLTGISNQPQHF.